What follows describes a single TCR beta chain. Random hexamers were used to reverse transcribe the RNA input (about 0.45 to 1 ug). immunoSEQ multiplex PCR amplified TCR beta CDR3 across 54 Vbeta, 13 Jbeta. TCRdb reanalysed the immunoSEQ multiplex PCR reads using MiXCR and keeps one entry per CDR3 protein. The sample lists approximately 190,000 distinct CDR3 sequences; under 97% were seen once. This record comes from a study of CD8 T cells in Susac syndrome. The overall study: At the time of blood draw, patients with Susac syndrome were therapy-naive, receiving corticosteroids, or receiving intravenous immunoglobulin alone.

Germline loops: CDR1 GTSNPN, CDR2 SVGIG (reference sequence). The CDR3 sequence is 14 residues long. V lost 4 bases and J 0 bases, leaving 13 bases between the germline ends. Sequencing was performed on CD4+ T cells from PBMCs. The chain is built from TRBV30 and TRBJ2-7; D perhaps matches TRBD1 (6 bases). This clonotype was sampled from a human donor with Susac syndrome. The CDR3 nucleotides are TGTGCCTGGACTATCGGGACACCCTCCTACGAGCAGTACTTC. As protein: CAWTIGTPSYEQYF.